What follows is one TCR beta chain and its context. This entry comes from a study of blood T cell repertoires in COVID-19. The overall study: Italy, Spain and the United States were the sources of the convalescent and acute COVID-19 samples. Sources were T cells, B-cell-depleted T cells, or PBMCs; the material itself was cDNA or gDNA.

The Seattle patients joined while their infection was active and were tracked longitudinally afterward. In the original workflow: Nucleated cell number was recorded as an estimate derived from reference gene primer amplification. Sequencing used immunoSEQ multiplex PCR; TCRdb keeps in-frame clones, though not all of them. The D gene and trimming were derived from the DNA, and the V and J assignments and clone size from that table. The sample consists of under 400,000 clones, more than 70% of them appearing once. The CDR3 covers 14 residues. CDR1 is KGHSH and CDR2 is LQKENI in the germline V gene. The V gene lost 3 bases and the J gene lost 5 bases, with 13 bases spanning the gap.

Sequencing was done on a sample of peripheral blood. This receptor was identified in a woman aged 25 to 45 with COVID-19, enrolled during active disease. The chain combines TRBV18 with TRBJ1-1; D is perhaps TRBD1 (6 bases). As DNA, the CDR3 is TGTGCCAGCTCACCTACAGGGATGGGGACTGAAGCTTTCTTT. Encoded protein: CASSPTGMGTEAFF.